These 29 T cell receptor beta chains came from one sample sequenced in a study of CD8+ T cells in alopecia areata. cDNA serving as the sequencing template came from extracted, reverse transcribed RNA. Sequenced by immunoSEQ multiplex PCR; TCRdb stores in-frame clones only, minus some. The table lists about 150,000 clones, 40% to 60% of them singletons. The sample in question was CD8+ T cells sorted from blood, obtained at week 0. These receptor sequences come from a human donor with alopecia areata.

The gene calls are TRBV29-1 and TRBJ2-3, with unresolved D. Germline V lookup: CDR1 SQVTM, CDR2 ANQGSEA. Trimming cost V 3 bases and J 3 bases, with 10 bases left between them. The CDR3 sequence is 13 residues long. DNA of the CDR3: TGCAGCGTTGATACTGGTACTACAGATACGCAGTATTTT. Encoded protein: CSVDTGTTDTQYF.

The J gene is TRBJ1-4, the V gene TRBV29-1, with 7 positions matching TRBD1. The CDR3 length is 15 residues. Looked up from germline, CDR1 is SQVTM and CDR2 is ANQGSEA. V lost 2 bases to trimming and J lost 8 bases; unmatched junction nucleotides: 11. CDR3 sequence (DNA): TGCAGCGTTGAATTTGGTGCAGGGGGAGAAGAAAAACTGTTTTTT. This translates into CSVEFGAGGEEKLFF.

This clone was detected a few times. The CDR3 bases are TGTGCCAGCACCGACCAGAACACTGAAGCTTTCTTT. Its translation is CASTDQNTEAFF. The chain links TRBV5-8 to TRBJ1-1; D remains unclear. Looked up from germline, CDR1 is SGHTS and CDR2 is YDEGEE. The CDR3 loop spans 12 amino acids. V gave up 6 bases and J gave up 1 base, with 7 bases separating them.

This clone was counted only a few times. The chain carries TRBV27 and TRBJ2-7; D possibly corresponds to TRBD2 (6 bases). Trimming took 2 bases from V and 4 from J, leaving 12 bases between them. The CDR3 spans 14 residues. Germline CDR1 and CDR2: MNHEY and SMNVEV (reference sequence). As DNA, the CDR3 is TGTGCCAGCAGTTTACGGGGACTGATATACGAGCAGTACTTC. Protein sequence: CASSLRGLIYEQYF.

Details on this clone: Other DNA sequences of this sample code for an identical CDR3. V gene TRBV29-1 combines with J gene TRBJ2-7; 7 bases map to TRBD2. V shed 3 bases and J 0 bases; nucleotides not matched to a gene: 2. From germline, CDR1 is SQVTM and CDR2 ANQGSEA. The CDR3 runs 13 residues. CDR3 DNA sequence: TGCAGCGTTGAGGGGGGGAACTCCTACGAGCAGTACTTC. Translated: CSVEGGNSYEQYF.

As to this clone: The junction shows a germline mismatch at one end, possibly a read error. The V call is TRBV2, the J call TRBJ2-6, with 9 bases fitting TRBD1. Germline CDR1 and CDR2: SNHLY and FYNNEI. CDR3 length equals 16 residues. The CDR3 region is CARSGGQGAGANGLTF. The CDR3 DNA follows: TGTGCCCGCAGTGGGGGACAGGGAGCTGGGGCCAACGGCCTGACTTTC.

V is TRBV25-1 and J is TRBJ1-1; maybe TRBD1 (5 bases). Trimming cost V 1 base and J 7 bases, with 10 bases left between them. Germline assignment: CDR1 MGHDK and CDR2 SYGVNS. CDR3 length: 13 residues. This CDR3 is CASSEFGGREAFF. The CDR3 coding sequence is TGTGCCAGCAGTGAATTTGGGGGACGTGAAGCTTTCTTT.

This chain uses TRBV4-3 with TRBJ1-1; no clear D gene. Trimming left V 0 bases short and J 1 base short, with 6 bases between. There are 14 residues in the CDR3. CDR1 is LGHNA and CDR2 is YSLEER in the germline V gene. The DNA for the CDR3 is TGCGCCAGCAGCCAAGATGATACGAACACTGAAGCTTTCTTT. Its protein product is CASSQDDTNTEAFF.

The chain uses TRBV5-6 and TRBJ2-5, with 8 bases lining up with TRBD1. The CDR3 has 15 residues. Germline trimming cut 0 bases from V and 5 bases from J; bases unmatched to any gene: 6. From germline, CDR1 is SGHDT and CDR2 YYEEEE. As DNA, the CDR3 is TGTGCCAGCAGCTTGGAAGGGACAGGAGACGAGACCCAGTACTTC. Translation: CASSLEGTGDETQYF.

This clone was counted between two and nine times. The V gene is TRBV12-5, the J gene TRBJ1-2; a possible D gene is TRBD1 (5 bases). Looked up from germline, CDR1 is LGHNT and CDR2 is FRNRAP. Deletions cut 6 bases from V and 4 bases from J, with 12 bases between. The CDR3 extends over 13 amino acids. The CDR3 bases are TGTGCTAGTGGCCCCGGGGGGACCTATGGCTACACCTTC. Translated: CASGPGGTYGYTF. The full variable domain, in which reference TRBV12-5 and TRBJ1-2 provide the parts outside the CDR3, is DARVTQTPRHKVTEMGQEVTMRCQPILGHNTVFWYRQTMMQGLELLAYFRNRAPLDDSGMPKDRFSAEMPDATLATLKIQPSEPRDSAVYFCASGPGGTYGYTFGSGTRLTVV.

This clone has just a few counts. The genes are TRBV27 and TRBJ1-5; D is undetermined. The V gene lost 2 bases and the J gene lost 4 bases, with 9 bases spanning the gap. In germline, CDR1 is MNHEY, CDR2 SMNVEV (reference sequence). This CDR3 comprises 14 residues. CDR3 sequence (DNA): TGTGCCAGCAGTTTAGGATCGGTTAATCAGCCCCAGCATTTT. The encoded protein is CASSLGSVNQPQHF.

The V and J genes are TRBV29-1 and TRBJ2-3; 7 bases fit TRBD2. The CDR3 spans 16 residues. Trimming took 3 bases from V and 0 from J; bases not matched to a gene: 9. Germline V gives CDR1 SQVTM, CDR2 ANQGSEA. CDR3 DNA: TGCAGCGTTGAGGGGGATCTAGCGGCTAGCACAGATACGCAGTATTTT. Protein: CSVEGDLAASTDTQYF.

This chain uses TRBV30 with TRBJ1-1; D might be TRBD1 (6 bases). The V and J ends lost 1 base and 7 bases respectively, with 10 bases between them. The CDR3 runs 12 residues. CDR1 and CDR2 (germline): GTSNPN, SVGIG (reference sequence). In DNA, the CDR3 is TGTGCCTGGAGTGACGGGACACTTGAAGCTTTCTTT. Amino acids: CAWSDGTLEAFF.

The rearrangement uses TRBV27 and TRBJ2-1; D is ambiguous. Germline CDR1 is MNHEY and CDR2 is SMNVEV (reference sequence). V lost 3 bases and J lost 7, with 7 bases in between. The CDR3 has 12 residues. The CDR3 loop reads CASSLLGNEQFF. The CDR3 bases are TGTGCCAGCAGTTTGTTGGGGAATGAGCAGTTCTTC.

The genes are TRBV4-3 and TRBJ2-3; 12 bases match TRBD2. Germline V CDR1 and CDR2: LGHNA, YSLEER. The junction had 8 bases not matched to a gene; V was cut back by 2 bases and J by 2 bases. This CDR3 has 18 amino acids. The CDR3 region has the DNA TGCGCCAGCAGCCAACCCTCGGCTAGCGGGGGGGACACAGATACGCAGTATTTT. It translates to CASSQPSASGGDTDTQYF.

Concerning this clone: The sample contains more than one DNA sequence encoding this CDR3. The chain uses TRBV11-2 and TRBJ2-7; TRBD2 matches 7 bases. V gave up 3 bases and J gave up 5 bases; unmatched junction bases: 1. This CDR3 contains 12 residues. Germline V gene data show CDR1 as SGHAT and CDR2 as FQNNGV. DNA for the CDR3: TGTGCCAGCAGCTTGGGAGGGAACGAGCAGTACTTC. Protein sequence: CASSLGGNEQYF. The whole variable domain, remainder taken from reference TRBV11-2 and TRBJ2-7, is EAGVAQSPRYKIIEKRQSVAFWCNPISGHATLYWYQQILGQGPKLLIQFQNNGVVDDSQLPKDRFSAERLKGVDSTLKIQPAKLEDSAVYLCASSLGGNEQYFGPGTRLTVT.

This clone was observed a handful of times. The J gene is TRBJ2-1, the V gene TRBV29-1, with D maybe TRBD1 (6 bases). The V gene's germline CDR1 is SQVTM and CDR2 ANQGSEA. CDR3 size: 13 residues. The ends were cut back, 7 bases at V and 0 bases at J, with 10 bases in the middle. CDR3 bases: TGCAGCGCGGAAGGGGGCTCCTACAATGAGCAGTTCTTC. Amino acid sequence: CSAEGGSYNEQFF.

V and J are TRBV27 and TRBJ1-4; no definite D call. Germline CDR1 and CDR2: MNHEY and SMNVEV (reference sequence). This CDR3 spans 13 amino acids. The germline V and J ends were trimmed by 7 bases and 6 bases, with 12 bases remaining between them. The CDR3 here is CASKLKWDEKLFF. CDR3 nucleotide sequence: TGTGCCAGCAAATTAAAATGGGATGAAAAACTGTTTTTT. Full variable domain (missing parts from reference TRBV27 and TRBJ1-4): EAQVTQNPRYLITVTGKKLTVTCSQNMNHEYMSWYRQDPGLGLRQIYYSMNVEVTDKGDVPEGYKVSRKEKRNFPLILESPSPNQTSLYFCASKLKWDEKLFFGSGTQLSVL.

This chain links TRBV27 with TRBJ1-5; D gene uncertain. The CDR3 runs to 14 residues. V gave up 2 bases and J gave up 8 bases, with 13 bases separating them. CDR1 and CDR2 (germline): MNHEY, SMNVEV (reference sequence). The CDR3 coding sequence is TGTGCCAGCAGTTTAAAGCCGGGGAGGGAGCCCCAGCATTTT. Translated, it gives CASSLKPGREPQHF.

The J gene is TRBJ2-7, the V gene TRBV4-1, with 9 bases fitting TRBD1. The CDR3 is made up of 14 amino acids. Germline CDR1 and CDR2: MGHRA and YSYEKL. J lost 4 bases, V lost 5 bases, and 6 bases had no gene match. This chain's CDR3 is CASSTGQGSYEQYF. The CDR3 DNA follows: TGCGCCAGCAGCACCGGACAGGGGTCATACGAGCAGTACTTC.

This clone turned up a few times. This CDR3 is CASTRGSGGVDTQYF. The CDR3 DNA follows: TGTGCCAGCACCCGGGGGTCCGGGGGTGTGGATACGCAGTATTTT. The V call is TRBV27, the J call TRBJ2-3, with D possibly matching TRBD2 (6 bases). Germline V gene sequence: CDR1 MNHEY, CDR2 SMNVEV (reference sequence). V shed 7 bases and J shed 6 bases, with 20 bases lying between them. The CDR3 is made up of 15 amino acids.

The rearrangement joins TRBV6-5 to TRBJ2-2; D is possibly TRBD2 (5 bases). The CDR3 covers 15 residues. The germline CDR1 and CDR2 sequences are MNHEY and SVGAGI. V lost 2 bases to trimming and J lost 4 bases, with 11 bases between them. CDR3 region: CASSYGSGSTGELFF. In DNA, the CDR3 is TGTGCCAGCAGTTACGGCTCGGGGAGCACCGGGGAGCTGTTTTTT.

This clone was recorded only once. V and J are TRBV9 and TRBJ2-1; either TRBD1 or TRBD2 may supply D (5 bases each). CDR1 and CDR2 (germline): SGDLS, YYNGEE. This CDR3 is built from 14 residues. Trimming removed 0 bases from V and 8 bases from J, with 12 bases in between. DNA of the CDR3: TGTGCCAGCAGCGTAGCCTCAGGGACCCATGAGCAGTTCTTC. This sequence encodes CASSVASGTHEQFF.

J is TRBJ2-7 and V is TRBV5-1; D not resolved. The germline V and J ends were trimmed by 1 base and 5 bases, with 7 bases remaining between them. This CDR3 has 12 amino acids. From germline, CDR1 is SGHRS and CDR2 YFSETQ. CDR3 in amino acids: CASSLSQNEQYF. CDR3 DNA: TGCGCCAGCAGCTTGAGCCAAAACGAGCAGTACTTC.

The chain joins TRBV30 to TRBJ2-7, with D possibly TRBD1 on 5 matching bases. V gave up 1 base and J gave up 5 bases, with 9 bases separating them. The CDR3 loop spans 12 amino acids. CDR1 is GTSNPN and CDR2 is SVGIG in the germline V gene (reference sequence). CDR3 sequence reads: CAWSGGGNEQYF. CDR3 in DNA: TGTGCCTGGAGTGGGGGCGGCAACGAGCAGTACTTC.

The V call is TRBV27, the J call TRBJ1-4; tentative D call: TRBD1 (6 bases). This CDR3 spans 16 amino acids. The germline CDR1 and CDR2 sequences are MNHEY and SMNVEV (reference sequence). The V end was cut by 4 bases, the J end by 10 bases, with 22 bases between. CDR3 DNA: TGTGCCAGCAGTTCCTCGTACAGGGAGAGGGGTGGAAAACTGTTTTTT. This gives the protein CASSSSYRERGGKLFF. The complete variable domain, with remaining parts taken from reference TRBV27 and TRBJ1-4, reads EAQVTQNPRYLITVTGKKLTVTCSQNMNHEYMSWYRQDPGLGLRQIYYSMNVEVTDKGDVPEGYKVSRKEKRNFPLILESPSPNQTSLYFCASSSSYRERGGKLFFGSGTQLSVL.

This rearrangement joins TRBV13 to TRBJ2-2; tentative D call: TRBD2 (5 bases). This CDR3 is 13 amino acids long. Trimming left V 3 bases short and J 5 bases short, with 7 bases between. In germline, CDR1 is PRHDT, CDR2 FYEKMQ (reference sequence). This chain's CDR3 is CASSLGVTGELFF. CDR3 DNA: TGTGCCAGCAGCTTGGGAGTAACCGGGGAGCTGTTTTTT. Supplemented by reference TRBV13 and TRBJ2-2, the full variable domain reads AAGVIQSPRHLIKEKRETATLKCYPIPRHDTVYWYQQGPGQDPQFLISFYEKMQSDKGSIPDRFSAQQFSDYHSELNMSSLELGDSALYFCASSLGVTGELFFGEGSRLTVL.

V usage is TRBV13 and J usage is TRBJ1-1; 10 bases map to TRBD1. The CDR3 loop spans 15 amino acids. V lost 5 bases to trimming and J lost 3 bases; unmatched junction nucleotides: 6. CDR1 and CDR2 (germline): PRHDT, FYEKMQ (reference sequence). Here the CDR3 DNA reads TGTGCCAGCAGCCCCCTAGGGACAGGGGACACTGAAGCTTTCTTT. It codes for CASSPLGTGDTEAFF.

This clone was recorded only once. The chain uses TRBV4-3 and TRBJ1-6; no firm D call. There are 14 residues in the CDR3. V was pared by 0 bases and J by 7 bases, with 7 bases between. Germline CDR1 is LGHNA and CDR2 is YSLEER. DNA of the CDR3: TGCGCCAGCAGCCAAGATGATGGAAATTCACCCCTCCACTTT. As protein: CASSQDDGNSPLHF.